This TCR beta chain originates from a study of shared clonotypes between healthy human individuals (dated by TCRdb to 2020 to 2022). Some background on the complete study: A few men and two women, aged 18 to 49 years, made up the cohort. For each donor, three plates each were used for CD4 naive and CD4 memory, two plates were used for CD8 naive, and one plate was used for CD8 memory. To estimate repertoire size and how much clonotypes are shared between individuals, the study performed deep sequencing of blood TCR repertoires from a few healthy adults. Different laboratories and diverse techniques were used to prepare libraries and sequence TCR repertoires, to increase sequencing depth and limit assay-specific biases. Between about 0.9 and 8.9 billion PBMCs per donor were obtained by leukapheresis. Here is what the overall study found, with its caveats: About 4.5% of naive CD4, 3.5% of naive CD8, around 2.3% of memory CD4, and around 0.42% of memory CD8 clonotypes were shared across a few donors. Based on pairwise subsampling, the degree of clonotype sharing among donors was expected to be affected by sequencing depth. Because the study included only a small number of donors, the genetic and exposure-history diversity represented was limited. Incomplete sequencing was indicated by rarefaction of sorted-subset datasets, despite the large sequencing depth. Sampling was restricted to blood, and TCR repertoires in tissue are likely to differ from TCR repertoires in blood. Naive subsets generally had larger estimated clonotype richness than memory subsets did. Higher generation probabilities were observed for clonotypes shared by all four sorted-subset donors than for non-shared clonotypes.

Using the deep immunoSEQ assay, multiplex PCR amplified TCR CDR3 regions from genomic DNA. Genomic DNA extracted from each cell subset was distributed evenly over all wells of several immunoSEQ 96-well plates, and each plate served as one replicate. For sorted subsets, about 0.2 ug genomic DNA, equal to about 30,000 T cell genomes, was loaded into each replicate PCR. Purified libraries were quantified with a Qubit 3.0 fluorometer, sized on a Bioanalyzer 2100, and re-quantified with the KAPA Library Quantification kit. Every immunoSEQ 96-well plate was sequenced on a dedicated single-read 150-cycle Illumina NextSeq 550 flow cell. On the study's bioinformatics: Because the immunoSEQ output included only junctional sequences and no quality scores, the filtering could not be the same as the filtering used for full-length reads. To assign V/J genes and CDR3, sequences were annotated against IMGT germline references using PyIR, a Python wrapper for IgBLAST v1.9. Reads with weak V/J assignments (E-value above 1e-6), missing CDR3, stop codons, out-of-frame junctions, or ambiguous translated residues were removed. A V3J clonotype was defined by an identical inferred V gene, J gene, and CDR3 amino acid sequence. Percentage overlap between repertoires was computed as shared unique clonotypes divided by the size of the smaller repertoire. Repertoire richness was assessed with RTK rarefaction, the Chao1 estimator, and Recon v2.1 estimates of unobserved clonotypes. For all TCRbeta clonotypes obtained by the gDNA method from a few donors, generation probabilities were computed with OLGA. As stored in TCRdb, this immuneACCESS dataset retains in-frame rearrangements with V and J assigned. A fraction of the clones does not appear; measured against another copy, unresolved V genes explain less than half of the discrepancy, and the remainder lacks a known reason. The DNA was the basis for D and trimming; V, J and clone size are from that table. The sample table shows some 1.4 million clones, and around 97% are seen once. The biggest ten clones account for approximately 1.2% of the sample.

Healthy HIV-negative adults with no recently reported acute infections or vaccinations were included as donors. All donors were Caucasian adults living in Nashville, Tennessee, USA. CD4+ T cells were enriched by magnetic negative selection; naive cells were then positively selected on CD45RA, and the negative fraction formed the memory subset. Blood was collected by leukapheresis, and PBMCs were isolated by Ficoll-Histopaque density gradient centrifugation and then cryopreserved in liquid nitrogen vapor phase. Purity and quantity of every magnetically sorted T cell population were checked by analytical flow cytometry. Genomic DNA was isolated from each sorted fraction and quantified by UV absorbance on a Nanodrop 2000c. From its cysteine to its phenylalanine, the CDR3 spans 13 amino acids. The entry retains the CDR3 DNA only, 39 bases that are in frame from base 1. The germline V gene provides CDR1 SGDLS and CDR2 YYNGEE. V drops 4 bases and J drops 8 bases, leaving 15 bases in between.

Comment on this clone: The antigen this receptor binds is unknown. Base qualities were left out, and no much larger clone turns up one base away.

The TCR was taken from a man aged 25 to 40 in good health. Sequencing was carried out using naive CD4+ T cells sorted from blood. Per the publication, the cell subset or site label means: CD45RA+ positively selected. The sequence links TRBV9 to TRBJ1-1, and the D gene may be TRBD1, 6 bases matching. The CDR3 has the sequence CASSRRVGQEAFF. The DNA sequence follows: TGTGCCAGCAGCAGGCGGGTGGGACAAGAAGCTTTCTTT.